Following are 30 T cell receptor beta chains from one sample sequenced in a study of PD-L1 blockade in urothelial cancer. Data came from immunoSEQ multiplex PCR; TCRdb stores just in-frame clones and leaves some out. The table includes about 30,000 clones, 65% to 90% detected once. The sequenced sample was PBMCs, obtained around atezolizumab (anti-PD-L1) treatment. All receptors come from a man aged 45-65 years with urothelial cancer.

This clone was recorded once. This chain joins TRBV7-9 and TRBJ1-1, with D possibly matching TRBD1 (6 bases). V shed 1 base and J shed 1 base, with 10 bases lying between them. The germline CDR1 and CDR2 sequences are SEHNR and FQNEAQ (reference sequence). This CDR3 comprises 15 residues. The CDR3 DNA is TGTGCCAGCAGCTTAGATCAGGGGAGGAACACTGAAGCTTTCTTT. This encodes CASSLDQGRNTEAFF. The complete variable domain, with remaining parts taken from reference TRBV7-9 and TRBJ1-1, reads DTGVSQNPRHKITKRGQNVTFRCDPISEHNRLYWYRQTLGQGPEFLTYFQNEAQLEKSRLLSDRFSAERPKGSFSTLEIQRTEQGDSAMYLCASSLDQGRNTEAFFGQGTRLTVV.

The chain has TRBV5-1 and TRBJ2-1; the D gene is possibly TRBD2 (6 bases). V dropped 5 bases and J dropped 0 bases, with 15 bases sitting between them. The CDR3 spans 16 residues. Germline CDR1 is SGHRS and CDR2 is YFSETQ. CDR3 in amino acids: CASRRGSGSSYNEQFF. Here the CDR3 DNA reads TGCGCCAGCAGACGGGGTAGCGGTAGCTCCTACAATGAGCAGTTCTTC.

The chain links TRBV5-1 to TRBJ1-2, with D uncertain. The CDR3 spans 14 residues. In germline, CDR1 is SGHRS, CDR2 YFSETQ. V shed 0 bases and J shed 4 bases, with 10 bases lying between them. The CDR3 sequence is CASSLDPGSYGYTF. The CDR3 DNA follows: TGCGCCAGCAGCTTGGATCCCGGTTCCTATGGCTACACCTTC. Complete variable domain (other parts from reference TRBV5-1 and TRBJ1-2): KAGVTQTPRYLIKTRGQQVTLSCSPISGHRSVSWYQQTPGQGLQFLFEYFSETQRNKGNFPGRFSGRQFSNSRSEMNVSTLELGDSALYLCASSLDPGSYGYTFGSGTRLTVV.

CDR3 sequence: CASRSGGPYGYTF. In DNA, the CDR3 is TGTGCCAGCAGATCAGGGGGCCCCTATGGCTACACCTTC. The chain recombines TRBV6-5 with TRBJ1-2, with 8 bases identical to TRBD1. This CDR3 has 13 amino acids. Germline CDR1 and CDR2: MNHEY and SVGAGI. V trimming: 6 bases; J trimming: 4 bases; junction bases outside the gene matches: 4.

The V gene is TRBV5-5, the J gene TRBJ2-1, with a tentative D call TRBD1 (5 bases). In germline, CDR1 is SGHKS, CDR2 YYEKEE (reference sequence). Trimming stripped 0 bases from V and 0 bases from J, with 7 bases between. The CDR3 length is 15 residues. The CDR3 region has the DNA TGTGCCAGCAGCTTGGGACAGAGCTCCTACAATGAGCAGTTCTTC. It yields the protein CASSLGQSSYNEQFF.

The J gene is TRBJ1-1, the V gene TRBV27; 7 bases are shared with TRBD1. The V and J ends lost 6 bases and 5 bases, in that order; junction bases with no gene match: 3. This CDR3 spans 12 amino acids. Germline assignment: CDR1 MNHEY and CDR2 SMNVEV (reference sequence). The CDR3 DNA follows: TGTGCCAGCAGACAGGGGACGACTGAAGCTTTCTTT. Translation: CASRQGTTEAFF.

The J gene is TRBJ1-6, the V gene TRBV28; weak D call: TRBD1 (6 bases). CDR3 length: 17 amino acids. Between the trimmed V and J ends, which lost 5 bases and 1 base, there was a span of 15 bases. The germline CDR1 and CDR2 sequences are MDHEN and SYDVKM. The DNA for the CDR3 is TGTGCCAGCAGTACCTTAACAGGGACGTCCTATAATTCACCCCTCCACTTT. It yields the protein CASSTLTGTSYNSPLHF. Filled out from reference TRBV28 and TRBJ1-6, the complete variable domain reads DVKVTQSSRYLVKRTGEKVFLECVQDMDHENMFWYRQDPGLGLRLIYFSYDVKMKEKGDIPEGYSVSREKKERFSLILESASTNQTSMYLCASSTLTGTSYNSPLHFGNGTRLTVT.

CDR3 residues: CASSLGGADGYTF. CDR3 DNA sequence: TGTGCCAGCAGTCTAGGGGGCGCTGATGGCTACACCTTC. The rearrangement links TRBV5-6 to TRBJ1-2; 7 positions agree with TRBD1. Trimming cost V 5 bases and J 6 bases; bases outside gene matches: 7. This CDR3 has 13 residues. Germline values: CDR1 SGHDT, CDR2 YYEEEE. Together with reference TRBV5-6 and TRBJ1-2, the CDR3 gives the full variable domain: DAGVTQSPTHLIKTRGQQVTLRCSPKSGHDTVSWYQQALGQGPQFIFQYYEEEERQRGNFPDRFSGHQFPNYSSELNVNALLLGDSALYLCASSLGGADGYTFGSGTRLTVV.

The V gene is TRBV9, the J gene TRBJ1-2; 7 bases map to TRBD1. Trimming took 4 bases from V and 0 from J; bases not matched to a gene: 6. CDR1 and CDR2 from the germline V gene are SGDLS and YYNGEE. The CDR3 has 15 residues. CDR3 DNA: TGTGCCAGCAGCCCCCGGGACAGCGCTAACTATGGCTACACCTTC. Its protein is CASSPRDSANYGYTF. Complete variable domain (other parts from reference TRBV9 and TRBJ1-2): DSGVTQTPKHLITATGQRVTLRCSPRSGDLSVYWYQQSLDQGLQFLIQYYNGEERAKGNILERFSAQQFPDLHSELNLSSLELGDSALYFCASSPRDSANYGYTFGSGTRLTVV.

CDR3 DNA: TGTGCCAGCAGCCCGGGACAGGCCCTCTATGGCTACACCTTC. Its translation: CASSPGQALYGYTF. The chain recombines TRBV7-2 with TRBJ1-2, with 8 bases identical to TRBD1. V shed 5 bases, J shed 4 bases, and the junction held 6 bases outside the gene matches. The CDR3 runs to 14 residues. Per germline, CDR1 SGHTA and CDR2 FQGNSA.

The J gene is TRBJ2-3, the V gene TRBV7-3; the D gene is possibly TRBD2 (5 bases). The CDR3 consists of 15 residues. Germline CDR1 is SGHTA and CDR2 is FQGTGA. V lost 5 bases to trimming and J lost 6 bases, with 18 bases between them. CDR3 protein: CASSPLPGSPDTQYF. The CDR3 region has the DNA TGTGCCAGCAGCCCCCTTCCGGGGAGCCCGGATACGCAGTATTTT.

The gene calls are TRBV27 and TRBJ2-7, with 7 bases aligning to TRBD2. CDR1 is MNHEY, CDR2 SMNVEV, per germline (reference sequence). V shed 7 bases and J 4 bases; nucleotides not matched to a gene: 4. The CDR3 contains 12 residues. Here the CDR3 reads CASIWDYYEQYF. In nucleotides, the CDR3 is TGTGCCAGCATTTGGGACTATTACGAGCAGTACTTC.

The chain joins TRBV9 to TRBJ1-2, with TRBD1 matching over 9 bases. CDR3 length: 17 residues. In germline, CDR1 is SGDLS, CDR2 YYNGEE. Trimming removed 0 bases from V and 7 bases from J; junction bases left unmatched: 13. For the CDR3, the DNA is TGTGCCAGCAGCGTAGCTACAACGGGGACAGGGCCAGGTGGCTACACCTTC. This codes for CASSVATTGTGPGGYTF.

This clone showed up just a few times. The chain has TRBV27 and TRBJ1-2; 9 bases are a match to TRBD1. Per germline, CDR1 MNHEY and CDR2 SMNVEV (reference sequence). The CDR3 length is 15 residues. V lost 5 bases and J lost 4; bases outside the gene matches: 8. The CDR3, as DNA: TGTGCCAGCAGTCCGAGACAGGGGGTCGGCTATGGCTACACCTTC. Protein product: CASSPRQGVGYGYTF.

The chain couples TRBV5-1 to TRBJ2-5, with D perhaps TRBD1 (5 bases). Germline values: CDR1 SGHRS, CDR2 YFSETQ. The CDR3 is 14 residues long. V was clipped by 1 base and J by 2 bases, with 9 bases between them. The CDR3 is CASSLLTAQETQYF. The CDR3 region has the DNA TGCGCCAGCAGCTTGTTGACAGCTCAAGAGACCCAGTACTTC.

This chain connects TRBV27 to TRBJ2-1; a weak D match, TRBD2 (5 bases). Germline lookup yields CDR1 MNHEY and CDR2 SMNVEV (reference sequence). CDR3 length: 15 amino acids. V shed 6 bases and J shed 0 bases, with 12 bases lying between them. The chain's CDR3 is CASRSRGSSYNEQFF. CDR3 sequence (DNA): TGTGCCAGCAGGAGCCGGGGAAGCTCCTACAATGAGCAGTTCTTC.

This clone occurred a few times. The chain recombines TRBV5-1 with TRBJ2-2; the D is unclear. The V end lost 3 bases, the J end lost 4 bases, and 4 bases lay between the germline ends. The V gene's germline CDR1 is SGHRS and CDR2 YFSETQ. The CDR3 length is 12 residues. The CDR3 sequence is CASSYSTGELFF. The DNA of the CDR3 is TGCGCCAGCAGCTATAGCACCGGGGAGCTGTTTTTT.

V usage is TRBV4-1 and J usage is TRBJ1-2; the match to TRBD1 covers 12 bases. Per the germline V gene, CDR1 is MGHRA and CDR2 is YSYEKL. J gave up 4 bases and V 5 bases, and 8 bases lay outside the gene matches. The CDR3 consists of 16 residues. CDR3 sequence (DNA): TGCGCCAGCAGCTACCGGGACAGGGGGCAGGGCTATGGCTACACCTTC. It codes for CASSYRDRGQGYGYTF.

The J gene is TRBJ1-6, the V gene TRBV19; perhaps TRBD1 as D (6 bases). V lost 6 bases, J lost 2 bases, and 11 bases lay in between. Germline values: CDR1 LNHDA, CDR2 SQIVND (reference sequence). This CDR3 region has 15 residues. The DNA for the CDR3 is TGTGCCAGTAGGCTACAGGGTACCTATAATTCACCCCTCCACTTT. Translating it yields CASRLQGTYNSPLHF.

The gene calls are TRBV18 and TRBJ2-3; D gene unclear. Germline values: CDR1 KGHSH, CDR2 LQKENI. This CDR3 spans 13 amino acids. V was clipped by 6 bases and J by 6 bases, with 13 bases between them. Here the CDR3 reads CASSPLPADTQYF. In DNA, the CDR3 is TGTGCCAGCTCTCCGCTCCCAGCGGATACGCAGTATTTT.

The chain recombines TRBV7-8 with TRBJ2-2; 15 bases agree with TRBD2. Trimming at V came to 7 bases and at J to 0 bases, leaving 6 bases not matched to a gene. The CDR3 runs to 18 residues. In germline, CDR1 is SGHVS, CDR2 FQNEAQ. The CDR3 loop is CASTAGTSGRTNTGELFF. The DNA for the CDR3 is TGTGCCAGCACCGCCGGGACTAGCGGGAGGACGAACACCGGGGAGCTGTTTTTT.

This chain joins TRBV2 and TRBJ1-2; perhaps TRBD1 as D (5 bases). V lost 7 bases to trimming and J lost 7 bases, with 16 bases between them. The CDR3 sequence is 13 residues long. The germline V gene encodes CDR1 SNHLY and CDR2 FYNNEI. The CDR3 DNA follows: TGTGCCAGCACCCTAAAGGGGTCGGGTGGCTACACCTTC. This gives the protein CASTLKGSGGYTF.

The chain recombines TRBV9 with TRBJ1-2; TRBD1 aligns across 7 bases. Per germline, CDR1 SGDLS and CDR2 YYNGEE. The CDR3 has 14 residues. V trimming: 2 bases; J trimming: 4 bases; junction bases outside the gene matches: 5. The CDR3 coding sequence is TGTGCCAGCAGCGTCAGCACAGGGGCCTATGGCTACACCTTC. Amino acid sequence: CASSVSTGAYGYTF.

This chain links TRBV7-9 with TRBJ2-6; 8 nucleotides align to TRBD1. The CDR3 is 15 amino acids. CDR1 and CDR2 (germline): SEHNR, FQNEAQ (reference sequence). J gave up 4 bases and V 4 bases, and 3 bases lay outside the gene matches. CDR3 residues: CASSSTGDGANVLTF. CDR3 coding DNA: TGTGCCAGCAGCTCGACAGGGGACGGGGCCAACGTCCTGACTTTC.

This chain uses TRBV4-2 with TRBJ1-2, with D possibly being TRBD1 (5 bases). The CDR3 length is 17 residues. Germline CDR1 reads LGHNA; CDR2 reads YNFKEQ. Trimming took 3 bases from V and 1 from J, leaving 18 bases between them. The CDR3 protein is CASSHPRQGIVNYGYTF. CDR3 bases: TGTGCCAGCAGCCACCCCAGGCAGGGAATAGTTAACTATGGCTACACCTTC.

The chain is built from TRBV7-3 and TRBJ2-7; 10 bases agree with TRBD2. Germline trimming cut 5 bases from V and 6 bases from J; bases unmatched to any gene: 7. Germline V gene sequence: CDR1 SGHTA, CDR2 FQGTGA. CDR3 length equals 14 residues. The CDR3 nucleotides are TGTGCCAGCAGCCCTGGGACTAGCGCAGGCGAGCAGTACTTC. Protein product: CASSPGTSAGEQYF. The whole variable domain, filled in from reference TRBV7-3 and TRBJ2-7, reads GAGVSQTPSNKVTEKGKYVELRCDPISGHTALYWYRQSLGQGPEFLIYFQGTGAADDSGLPNDRFFAVRPEGSVSTLKIQRTERGDSAVYLCASSPGTSAGEQYFGPGTRLTVT.

The sample holds a few counts of this clone. This chain joins TRBV6-4 and TRBJ2-3, with D unresolved. V was shortened by 3 bases and J by 2 bases, with 9 bases between the two germline ends. CDR3 length: 14 residues. CDR1 and CDR2 (germline): MRHNA, SNTAGT. The CDR3 bases are TGTGCCAGCAGTGATGAACTAACCACAGATACGCAGTATTTT. Protein sequence: CASSDELTTDTQYF.

This chain links TRBV27 with TRBJ1-1, with D perhaps matching TRBD1 (5 bases). CDR1 and CDR2 (germline): MNHEY, SMNVEV (reference sequence). V lost 4 bases and J 3 bases, leaving 12 bases between the germline ends. CDR3 length: 14 amino acids. CDR3 nucleotides: TGTGCCAGCAGTTACAGAGCCAGGGACACTGAAGCTTTCTTT. Amino acid sequence: CASSYRARDTEAFF.

The J gene is TRBJ2-1, the V gene TRBV5-1, with TRBD2 matching over 10 bases. Per the germline V gene, CDR1 is SGHRS and CDR2 is YFSETQ. J was trimmed by 0 bases and V by 3 bases; bases with no gene match: 0. CDR3 length: 15 residues. CDR3 nucleotide sequence: TGCGCCAGCAGCTCTAGCGGGAGCTCCTACAATGAGCAGTTCTTC. Protein sequence: CASSSSGSSYNEQFF.

The chain uses TRBV5-7 and TRBJ2-6; no clear D gene. TRBV5-7 is placed among ORFs of uncertain function. V lost 7 bases, J lost 5 bases, and 19 bases lay in between. CDR3 size: 16 residues. CDR3 sequence reads: CASAERVQSRANVLTF. The CDR3, as DNA: TGTGCCAGCGCGGAACGCGTACAAAGTCGGGCCAACGTCCTGACTTTC.